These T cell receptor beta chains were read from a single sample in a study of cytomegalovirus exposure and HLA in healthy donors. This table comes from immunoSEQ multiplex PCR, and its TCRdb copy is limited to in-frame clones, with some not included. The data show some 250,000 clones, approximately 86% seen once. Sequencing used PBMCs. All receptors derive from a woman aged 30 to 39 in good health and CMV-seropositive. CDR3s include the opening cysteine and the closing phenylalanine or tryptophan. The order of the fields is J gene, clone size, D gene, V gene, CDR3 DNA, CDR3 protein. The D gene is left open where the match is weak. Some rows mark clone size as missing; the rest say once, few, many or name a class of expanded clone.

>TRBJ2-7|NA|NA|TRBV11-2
TGTGCCAGCAGCTTAGTGATGACGGACATGATCTCCTACGAGCAGTACTTC
CASSLVMTDMISYEQYF
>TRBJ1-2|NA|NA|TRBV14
TGTGCCAGCAGCCCAAGTGGGGGGGAGAAGATCTATGGCTACACCTTC
CASSPSGGEKIYGYTF
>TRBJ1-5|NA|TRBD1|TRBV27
TGTGCCAGCAGTGCCGCCGGGACAGGGCTCGGGCAGCCCCAGCATTTT
CASSAAGTGLGQPQHF
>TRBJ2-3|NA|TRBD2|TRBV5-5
TGTGCCAGCAGCTTGGTACTAGCGGGACCCGATACGCAGTATTTT
CASSLVLAGPDTQYF
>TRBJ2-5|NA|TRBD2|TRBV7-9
TGTGCCAGCAGCACTTTAGCGGGAGAGGCTGGGGAGACCCAGTACTTC
CASSTLAGEAGETQYF
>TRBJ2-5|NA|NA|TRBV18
TGTGCCAGCTCACCCCCAGTCCAAGAGACCCAGTACTTC
CASSPPVQETQYF
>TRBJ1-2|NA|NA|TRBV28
TGTGCCAGCAGTTTATCGGTGGGCCAGCACTATGGCTACACCTTC
CASSLSVGQHYGYTF
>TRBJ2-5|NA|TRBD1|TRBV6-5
TGTGCCAGCAGTTACGACTCGACAGGGGACGAGACCCAGTACTTC
CASSYDSTGDETQYF
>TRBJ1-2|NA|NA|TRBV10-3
TGTGCCATCACCGAGGACAGCCTAAATGGCTACACCTTC
CAITEDSLNGYTF
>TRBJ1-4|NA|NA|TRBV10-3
TGTGCCATCAGTGAGAACAGGGTTCCCGAAAAACTGTTTTTT
CAISENRVPEKLFF
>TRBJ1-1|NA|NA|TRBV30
TGTGCCTGGCAATTCTCGGGGAACACTGAAGCTTTCTTT
CAWQFSGNTEAFF
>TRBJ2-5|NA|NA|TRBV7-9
TGTGCCAGCAGCCCCGGGGGGCAGGGAGGGAGAGAGACCCAGTACTTC
CASSPGGQGGRETQYF
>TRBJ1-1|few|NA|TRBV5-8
TGTGCCACCGGAGTCAGAAACACTGAAGCTTTCTTT
CATGVRNTEAFF
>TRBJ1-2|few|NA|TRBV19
TGTGCCAGTAGCCTCGCCCGGGGCTATGGCTACACCTTC
CASSLARGYGYTF
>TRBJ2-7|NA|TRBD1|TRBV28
TGTGCCAGCAGTTGGGGGACAGTCCCCTCCGAGCAGTACTTC
CASSWGTVPSEQYF
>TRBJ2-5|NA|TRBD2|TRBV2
TGTGCCAGCAGTGAAGGACTAGCGGCCCTAACCCAGTACTTC
CASSEGLAALTQYF
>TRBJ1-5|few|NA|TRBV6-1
TGTGCCAGCAGTACTACAGGGTACCAGCCCCAGCATTTT
CASSTTGYQPQHF
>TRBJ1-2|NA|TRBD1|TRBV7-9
TGTGCCAGCAGCCCCGGACAGGGGGTTTACAACTATGGCTACACCTTC
CASSPGQGVYNYGYTF
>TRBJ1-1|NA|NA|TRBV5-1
TGCGCCAGCAGCCGTAATACTTTGAACACTGAAGCTTTCTTT
CASSRNTLNTEAFF
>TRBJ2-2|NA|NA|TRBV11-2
TGTGCCAGCAGCTTAATAGGACAGGGAGGGGGACTGAACACCGGGGAGCTGTTTTTT
CASSLIGQGGGLNTGELFF
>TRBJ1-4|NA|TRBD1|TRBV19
TGTGCCAGTAGTTCCCCATTGGGGACAGAAGATGAAAAACTGTTTTTT
CASSSPLGTEDEKLFF
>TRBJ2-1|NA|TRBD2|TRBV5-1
TGCGCCAGCAGCTTGGCTGGGGGGATAGCGGGAGGAAATGAGCAGTTCTTC
CASSLAGGIAGGNEQFF
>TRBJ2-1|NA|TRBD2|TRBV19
TGTGCCAGTAGGTCCTCTAGCGGGAGCGGCAATGAGCAGTTCTTC
CASRSSSGSGNEQFF
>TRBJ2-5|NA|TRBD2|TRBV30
TGTGCCGGATATAGCGGGAGAGGAGAGACCCAGTACTTC
CAGYSGRGETQYF
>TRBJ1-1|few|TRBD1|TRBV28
TGTGCCAGCAGTCCTGGGACAGGGGGCACTGAAGCTTTCTTT
CASSPGTGGTEAFF
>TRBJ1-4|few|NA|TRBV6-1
TGTGCCAGCAGTGTCTCGAGATCGGGAGCGACAACTAATGAAAAACTGTTTTTT
CASSVSRSGATTNEKLFF
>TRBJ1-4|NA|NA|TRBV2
TGTGCCAGCAGTCCGGGGGGCTGGGCTGAAAAACTGTTTTTT
CASSPGGWAEKLFF